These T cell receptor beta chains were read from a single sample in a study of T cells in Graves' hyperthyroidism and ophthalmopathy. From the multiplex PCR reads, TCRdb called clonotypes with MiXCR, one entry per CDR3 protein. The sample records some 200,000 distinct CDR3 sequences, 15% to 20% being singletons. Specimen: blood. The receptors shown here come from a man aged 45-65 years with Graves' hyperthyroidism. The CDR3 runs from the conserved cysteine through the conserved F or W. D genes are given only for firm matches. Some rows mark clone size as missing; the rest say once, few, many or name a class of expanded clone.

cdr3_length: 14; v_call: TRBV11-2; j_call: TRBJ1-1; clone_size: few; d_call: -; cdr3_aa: CVSSLVYKNTEAFF; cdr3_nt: TGTGTCAGCAGCTTAGTTTACAAGAACACTGAAGCTTTCTTT
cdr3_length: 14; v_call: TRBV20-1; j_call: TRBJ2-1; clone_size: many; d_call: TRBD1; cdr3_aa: CSASSRGILNEQFF; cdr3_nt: TGCAGTGCTAGTTCCAGGGGGATTTTGAATGAGCAGTTCTTC
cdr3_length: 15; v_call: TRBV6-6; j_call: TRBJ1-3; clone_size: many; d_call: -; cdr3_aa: CASSYGAATGNTIYF; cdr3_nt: TGTGCCAGCAGTTACGGCGCGGCAACTGGAAACACCATATATTTT
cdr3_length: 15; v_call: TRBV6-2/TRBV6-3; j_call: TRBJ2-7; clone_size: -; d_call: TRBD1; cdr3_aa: CASSPWTGGNYEQYF; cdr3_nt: TGTGCCAGCAGCCCCTGGACAGGGGGTAACTACGAGCAGTACTTC
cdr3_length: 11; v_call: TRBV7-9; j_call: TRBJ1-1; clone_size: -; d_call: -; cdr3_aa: CASSLAKKAFF; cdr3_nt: TGTGCCAGCAGCTTAGCGAAAAAAGCTTTCTTT
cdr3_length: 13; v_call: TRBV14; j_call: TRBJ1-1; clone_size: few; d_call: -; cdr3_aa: CASSPQRDTEAFF; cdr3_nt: TGTGCCAGCAGCCCCCAACGGGACACTGAAGCTTTCTTT
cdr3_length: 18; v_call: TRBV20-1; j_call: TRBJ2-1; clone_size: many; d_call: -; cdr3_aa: CSAPGDSGTSGESYEQFF; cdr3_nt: TGCAGTGCCCCCGGGGACAGCGGGACGAGCGGGGAGAGCTATGAGCAGTTCTTC
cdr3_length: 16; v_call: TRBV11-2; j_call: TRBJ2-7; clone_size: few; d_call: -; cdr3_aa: CASSLDRKKFAYEQYF; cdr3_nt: TGTGCCAGCAGCTTAGATCGCAAGAAGTTCGCCTACGAGCAGTACTTC
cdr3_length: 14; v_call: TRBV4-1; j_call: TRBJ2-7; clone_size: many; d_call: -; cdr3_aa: CASSHAEQIGEQYF; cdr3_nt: TGCGCCAGCAGCCATGCGGAGCAGATAGGCGAGCAGTACTTC
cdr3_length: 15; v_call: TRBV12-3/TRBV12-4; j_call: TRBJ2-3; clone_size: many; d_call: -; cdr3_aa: CASSLRRLASDTQYF; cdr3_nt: TGTGCCAGCAGTTTAAGGCGCCTAGCATCAGATACGCAGTATTTT
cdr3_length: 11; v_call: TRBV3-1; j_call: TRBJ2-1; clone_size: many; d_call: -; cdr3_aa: CASSLTNEQFF; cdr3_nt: TGTGCCAGCAGCCTAACAAATGAGCAGTTCTTC
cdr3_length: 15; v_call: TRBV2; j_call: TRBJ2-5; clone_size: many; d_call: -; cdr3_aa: CASSEGPGTQETQYF; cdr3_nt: TGTGCCAGCAGTGAAGGCCCGGGGACCCAAGAGACCCAGTACTTC
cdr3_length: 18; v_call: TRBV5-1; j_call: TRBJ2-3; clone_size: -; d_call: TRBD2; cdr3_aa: CASSVKGLAGDSTDTQYF; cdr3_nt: TGCGCCAGCAGCGTAAAGGGACTAGCGGGAGATAGCACAGATACGCAGTATTTT
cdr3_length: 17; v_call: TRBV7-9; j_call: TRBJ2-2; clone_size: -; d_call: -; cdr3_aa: CASSQGLSGSNTGELFF; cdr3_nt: TGTGCCAGCAGCCAGGGCCTTAGTGGTTCGAACACCGGGGAGCTGTTTTTT
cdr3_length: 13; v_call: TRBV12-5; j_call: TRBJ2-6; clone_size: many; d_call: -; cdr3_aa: CASGSYGANVLTF; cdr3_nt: TGTGCTAGTGGTTCGTACGGGGCCAACGTCCTGACTTTC
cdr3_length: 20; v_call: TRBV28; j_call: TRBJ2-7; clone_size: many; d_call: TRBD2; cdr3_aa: CASSLVFGLAGGFYSYEQYF; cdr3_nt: TGTGCCAGCAGTTTGGTGTTCGGACTAGCGGGAGGATTTTACTCCTACGAGCAGTACTTC
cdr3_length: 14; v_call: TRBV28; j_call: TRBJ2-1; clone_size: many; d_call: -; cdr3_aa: CASSSLTGSYEQFF; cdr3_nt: TGTGCCAGCAGTTCCCTGACAGGTTCCTATGAGCAGTTCTTC
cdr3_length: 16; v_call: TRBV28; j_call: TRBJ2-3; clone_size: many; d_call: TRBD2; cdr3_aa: CASSKRSGSGTDTQYF; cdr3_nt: TGTGCCAGCAGCAAACGTAGCGGGAGTGGTACAGATACGCAGTATTTT
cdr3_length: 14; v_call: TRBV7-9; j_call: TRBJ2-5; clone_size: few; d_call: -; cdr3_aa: CASSLSLSQETQYF; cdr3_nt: TGTGCCAGCAGCTTGTCACTCTCACAAGAGACCCAGTACTTC
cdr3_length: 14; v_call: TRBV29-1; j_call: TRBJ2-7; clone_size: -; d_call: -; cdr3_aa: CSVAGSVTAYEQYF; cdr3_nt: TGCAGCGTCGCCGGATCTGTGACAGCCTACGAGCAGTACTTC
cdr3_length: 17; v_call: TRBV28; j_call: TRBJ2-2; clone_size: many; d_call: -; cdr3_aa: CASSLYGREQNTGELFF; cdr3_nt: TGTGCCAGCAGTTTATACGGCAGGGAGCAAAACACCGGGGAGCTGTTTTTT
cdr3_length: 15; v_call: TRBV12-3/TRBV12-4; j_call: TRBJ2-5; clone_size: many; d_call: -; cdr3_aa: CASSPGHDFQETQYF; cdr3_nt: TGTGCCAGCAGTCCAGGACACGACTTTCAAGAGACCCAGTACTTC